Described below is a single T cell receptor beta chain sequence and its context. Its antigen remains unknown. The data derive from a study of T cells in localized non-small cell lung cancer. Study conclusions and caveats: A median around 57 of the top 100 tumor clones appeared in adjacent lung. Uninvolved adjacent lung had more T cell clonality than any other tissue, topping tumor. Sequencing, confined to only one tumor region, leaves heterogeneity possible.

The assay was immunoSEQ multiplex PCR, and TCRdb's table has in-frame clones only and misses some. Of 40,000 to 50,000 clones in the sample, around 87% were seen once. Germline loops: CDR1 GTSNPN, CDR2 SVGIG (reference sequence). The CDR3 consists of 14 residues. V gave up 2 bases and J gave up 3 bases; unmatched junction bases: 4. The TCR comes from a woman between 18 and 49 years old with stage III lung adenocarcinoma. The source was peripheral blood, collected before any cancer treatment. This chain uses TRBV30 with TRBJ2-1; 7 bases map to TRBD2. The CDR3 nucleotides are TGTGCCTGGAGTCAGCGGGGAGGCTACAATGAGCAGTTCTTC. Its translation: CAWSQRGGYNEQFF.